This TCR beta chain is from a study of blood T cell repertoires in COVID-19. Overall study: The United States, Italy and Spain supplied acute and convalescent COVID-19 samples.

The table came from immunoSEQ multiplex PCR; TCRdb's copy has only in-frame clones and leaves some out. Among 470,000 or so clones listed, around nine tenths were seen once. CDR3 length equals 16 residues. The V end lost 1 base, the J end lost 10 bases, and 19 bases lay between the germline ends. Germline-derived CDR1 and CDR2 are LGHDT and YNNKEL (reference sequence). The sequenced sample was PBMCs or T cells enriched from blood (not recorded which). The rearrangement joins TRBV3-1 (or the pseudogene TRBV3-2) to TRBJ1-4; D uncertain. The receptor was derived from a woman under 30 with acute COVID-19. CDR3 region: CASSQVKFGGGGKLFF. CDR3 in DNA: TGTGCCAGCAGCCAAGTTAAGTTTGGAGGAGGAGGAAAACTGTTTTTT.